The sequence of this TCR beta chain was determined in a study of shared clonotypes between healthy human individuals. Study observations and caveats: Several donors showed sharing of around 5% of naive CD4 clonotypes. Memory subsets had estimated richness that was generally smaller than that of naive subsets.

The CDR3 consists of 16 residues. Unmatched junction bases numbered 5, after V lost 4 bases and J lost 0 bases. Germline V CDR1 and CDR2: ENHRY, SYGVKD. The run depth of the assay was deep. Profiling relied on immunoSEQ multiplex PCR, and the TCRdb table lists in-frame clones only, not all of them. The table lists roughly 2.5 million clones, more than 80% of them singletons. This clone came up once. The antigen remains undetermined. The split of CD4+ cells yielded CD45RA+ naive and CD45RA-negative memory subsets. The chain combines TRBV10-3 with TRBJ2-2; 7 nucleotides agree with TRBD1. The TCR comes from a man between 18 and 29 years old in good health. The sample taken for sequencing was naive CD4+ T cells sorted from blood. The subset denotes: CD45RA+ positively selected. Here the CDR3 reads CAISGLGTANTGELFF. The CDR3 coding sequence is TGTGCCATCAGTGGCCTAGGGACAGCGAACACCGGGGAGCTGTTTTTT.